These T cell receptor beta chains were read from a single sample in a study of Tregs in tolerant kidney transplant recipients. No cognate antigen is known for these TCRs. Clones were sequenced by immunoSEQ multiplex PCR, and TCRdb holds only the in-frame ones, with some missing. This sample yields roughly 1,800 clones, of which about 64% are seen a single time; roughly 4.4% belongs to the top ten. The sequenced sample consisted of CD8+ T cells from blood cultured with allogeneic cells. Every receptor here comes from a human donor in good health. Each CDR3 is given with its conserved first and last residue. A D gene is named only where the DNA matches it firmly. Clone sizes are given selectively: once, few, many, or a class where the clone is expanded.

-	-	TRBV19	TRBJ2-1	15	CASSIQGWPYNEQFF	TGTGCCAGTAGTATCCAAGGGTGGCCCTACAATGAGCAGTTCTTC
few	-	TRBV6-5	TRBJ1-2	14	CASSYGGGGFGYTF	TGTGCCAGCAGTTACGGAGGGGGTGGTTTTGGCTACACCTTC
-	-	TRBV19	TRBJ2-1	15	CASTLVGSSYNEQFF	TGTGCCAGTACGTTGGTTGGGAGCTCCTACAATGAGCAGTTCTTC
once	-	TRBV9	TRBJ1-6	13	CASSVGDSSPLHF	TGTGCCAGCAGCGTAGGTGACTCATCACCCCTCCACTTT
few	-	TRBV12-5	TRBJ2-7	13	CASAPGRGYEQYF	TGTGCTAGTGCCCCGGGCAGGGGATACGAGCAGTACTTC
few	TRBD2	TRBV7-3	TRBJ2-1	16	CASSWGLAEIYNEQFF	TGTGCCAGCAGTTGGGGACTAGCGGAGATATACAATGAGCAGTTCTTC
-	-	TRBV11-2	TRBJ2-5	15	CASSNYPQGQETQYF	TGTGCCAGCAGCAACTACCCCCAGGGTCAGGAGACCCAGTACTTC
-	TRBD2	TRBV29-1	TRBJ2-2	16	CSVDPGWAGGPGELFF	TGCAGCGTTGACCCCGGATGGGCGGGAGGGCCAGGGGAGCTGTTTTTT
-	TRBD1	TRBV6-1	TRBJ1-1	14	CASSLGQVNTEAFF	TGTGCCAGCAGTCTCGGACAGGTGAACACTGAAGCTTTCTTT
few	-	TRBV2	TRBJ1-1	11	CAGELNTEAFF	TGTGCCGGGGAGCTGAACACTGAAGCTTTCTTT
few	TRBD1	TRBV6-5	TRBJ1-4	14	CASSYGTGARKLFF	TGTGCCAGCAGTTACGGGACAGGGGCAAGAAAACTGTTTTTT
-	-	TRBV4-1	TRBJ2-7	12	CASSQGTDEQYF	TGCGCCAGCAGCCAAGGGACAGACGAGCAGTACTTC
large	-	TRBV10-3	TRBJ1-1	14	CAISDAVRNTEAFF	TGTGCCATCAGTGATGCCGTCCGGAACACTGAAGCTTTCTTT
-	-	TRBV6-1	TRBJ1-2	11	CASSSGGSYTF	TGTGCCAGCAGTAGCGGGGGGAGCTACACCTTC
-	-	TRBV19	TRBJ2-1	15	CASSWRDSSYNEQFF	TGTGCCAGTAGTTGGCGGGATAGCTCCTACAATGAGCAGTTCTTC
once	TRBD1	TRBV4-1	TRBJ2-5	17	CASSQDHTDRAQETQYF	TGCGCCAGCAGCCAAGACCACACGGACAGGGCCCAAGAGACCCAGTACTTC
once	TRBD1	TRBV29-1	TRBJ2-2	13	CSAGQANTGELFF	TGCAGCGCGGGACAGGCCAACACCGGGGAGCTGTTTTTT
-	-	TRBV4-1	TRBJ1-5	16	CASSQEDWTLNQPQHF	TGCGCCAGCAGCCAAGAAGATTGGACACTAAATCAGCCCCAGCATTTT
-	-	TRBV15	TRBJ1-6	15	CATSRDGALGSPLHF	TGTGCCACCAGCAGAGATGGGGCCCTGGGTTCACCCCTCCACTTT
once	-	TRBV5-4	TRBJ2-7	14	CASSYGLGGYEQYF	TGTGCCAGCAGCTACGGATTAGGCGGTTACGAGCAGTACTTC
-	-	TRBV6-5	TRBJ2-1	15	CASRTGQSSYNEQFF	TGTGCCAGCAGAACGGGACAAAGCTCCTACAATGAGCAGTTCTTC
-	-	TRBV2	TRBJ2-7	12	CASSLVVDEQYF	TGTGCCAGCTCCCTAGTTGTCGACGAGCAGTACTTC
-	-	TRBV27	TRBJ1-1	14	CASSYYQTTTEAFF	TGTGCCAGCAGTTACTATCAGACCACCACTGAAGCTTTCTTT
-	-	TRBV7-9	TRBJ1-3	16	CASSLLGGTSGNTIYF	TGTGCCAGCAGCTTACTAGGCGGCACCTCTGGAAACACCATATATTTT
few	-	TRBV7-9	TRBJ2-2	12	CASSLGPGELFF	TGTGCCAGCAGCTTAGGACCCGGGGAGCTGTTTTTT
-	-	TRBV27	TRBJ2-5	15	CASSLLGREQETQYF	TGTGCCAGCAGTTTGTTGGGGCGTGAACAAGAGACCCAGTACTTC
-	-	TRBV6-5	TRBJ2-7	13	CASSPVGSYEQYF	TGTGCCAGCAGTCCTGTGGGCTCCTACGAGCAGTACTTC
-	-	TRBV10-2	TRBJ2-7	13	CASRGGSSYEQYF	TGCGCCAGCAGAGGGGGTTCCTCCTACGAGCAGTACTTC
-	-	TRBV27	TRBJ2-1	13	CASSLSSSSEQFF	TGTGCCAGCAGTTTATCGAGCTCTAGTGAGCAGTTCTTC
-	-	TRBV5-5	TRBJ1-1	13	CASSLGTNTEAFF	TGTGCCAGCAGCTTGGGGACTAACACTGAAGCTTTCTTT
few	TRBD2	TRBV4-1	TRBJ2-7	15	CASSRDPSGGYEQYF	TGCGCCAGCAGCCGGGACCCTAGCGGGGGCTACGAGCAGTACTTC